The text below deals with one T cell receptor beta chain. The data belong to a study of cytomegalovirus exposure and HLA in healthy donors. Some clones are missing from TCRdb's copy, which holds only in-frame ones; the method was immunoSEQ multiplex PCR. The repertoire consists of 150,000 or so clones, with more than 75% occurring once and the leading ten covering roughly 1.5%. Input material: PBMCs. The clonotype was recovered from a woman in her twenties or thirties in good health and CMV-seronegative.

CDR3 region: CASSLTGSSGNTIYF. CDR3 DNA: TGTGCCAGCAGTCTTACGGGGAGCTCTGGAAACACCATATATTTT. This chain joins TRBV27 and TRBJ1-3, with unresolved D. CDR1 is MNHEY, CDR2 SMNVEV, per germline (reference sequence). Deletions cut 5 bases from V and 0 bases from J, with 11 bases between. The CDR3 spans 15 residues.